This section outlines one T cell receptor (beta chain) sequence together with its context. Clones were read by immunoSEQ multiplex PCR, and TCRdb kept only the in-frame ones, dropping some. Of around 140,000 clones listed, approximately 90% are singletons. This entry is derived from a study of blood T cell repertoires in COVID-19. At the level of the study: Samples came from the United States, Italy and Spain, spanning acute and convalescent COVID-19.

The CDR3 sequence is 15 residues long. Germline CDR1 is KGHDR and CDR2 is SFDVKD. The ends were cut back, 6 bases at V and 0 bases at J, with 8 bases in the middle. The chain is built from TRBV24-1 and TRBJ1-6, with D unresolved. The receptor was derived from a man between 45 and 60 years old with active or convalescent COVID-19. The sequenced sample was peripheral blood. CDR3 coding DNA: TGTGCCACCAGTCTCTGGAGCTCCTATAATTCACCCCTCCACTTT. Protein product: CATSLWSSYNSPLHF.